One sample yielded the 3 T cell receptor beta chains listed below, sequenced in a study of T cell responses to AZD1222 COVID-19 vaccine. Sequenced by immunoSEQ multiplex PCR; TCRdb stores in-frame clones only, minus some. Here the sample spans 100,000 to 150,000 clones, about 89% being singletons. The sequencing here drew on peripheral blood, taken on day 0 of MenACWY control vaccination. The receptor source for this set is an adult in good health.

This sequence joins TRBV7-9 and TRBJ1-1, with D maybe TRBD1 (5 bases). Trimming stripped 0 bases from V and 1 base from J, with 6 bases between. The V gene's germline CDR1 is SEHNR and CDR2 FQNEAQ (reference sequence). The CDR3 sequence is 14 residues long. The CDR3 DNA reads TGTGCCAGCAGCTTAGCGGGGCGGAACACTGAAGCTTTCTTT. Its translation: CASSLAGRNTEAFF.

This sequence joins TRBV7-2 and TRBJ1-5; D ambiguous. V gave up 4 bases and J gave up 4 bases, with 17 bases separating them. The CDR3 contains 16 residues. Germline-derived CDR1 and CDR2 are SGHTA and FQGNSA. The CDR3 here is CASSSQSGVANQPQHF. Here the CDR3 DNA reads TGTGCCAGCAGCTCCCAATCCGGGGTAGCGAATCAGCCCCAGCATTTT.

The chain joins TRBV6-4 to TRBJ2-3, with TRBD2 identical over 8 bases. With V trimmed by 3 bases and J by 4 bases, 3 bases remained unmatched. Germline assignment: CDR1 MRHNA and CDR2 SNTAGT. The CDR3 has 14 residues. The CDR3: CASSDPGGSDTQYF. CDR3 nucleotides: TGTGCCAGCAGTGATCCGGGAGGGTCAGATACGCAGTATTTT.